This TCR beta chain was recovered during a study of OX40 agonist ivuxolimab in advanced cancers. The germline gives CDR1 SGHRS, CDR2 YFSETQ. The CDR3 has 15 residues. Trimming at V came to 3 bases and at J to 0 bases, leaving 4 bases not matched to a gene. The method was immunoSEQ multiplex PCR; TCRdb's version includes in-frame clones alone and lacks a portion of them. The sample consists of tens of thousands of clones, 75% to 85% of them appearing once. The table lists this clone with a few counts. This chain connects TRBV5-1 to TRBJ1-1, with TRBD1 identical over 8 bases. The sequence derives from an adult with an advanced solid tumor such as melanoma, head and neck, liver or kidney cancer. The source material was CD4+ or CD8+ T cells sorted from blood, sampled in a trial of the OX40 agonist ivuxolimab. CDR3 nucleotides: TGCGCCAGCAGCTCGGGGACAGGTTTGAACACTGAAGCTTTCTTT. Protein product: CASSSGTGLNTEAFF.